These 27 T cell receptor beta chains were all obtained from the same sample, sequenced in a study of T-cell memory formation after mild COVID-19. TCRdb ran MiXCR on the 5' RACE reads and lists one entry per CDR3 protein. The data show 290,000 or so distinct CDR3 sequences, roughly a fifth seen once. Input material: PBMCs or a T cell subset sorted from them (not recorded which). Receptors were obtained from a young man who had mild COVID-19 (a few samples of this study predate the infection). Cell type and time point are not known.

V is TRBV7-9 and J is TRBJ2-7; 7 bases agree with TRBD1. Germline V lookup: CDR1 SEHNR, CDR2 FQNEAQ (reference sequence). V lost 4 bases, J lost 2 bases, and 8 bases stayed unmatched. The CDR3 has 15 residues. The CDR3 protein is CASSSSRQGTYEQYV. CDR3 bases: TGTGCCAGCAGCTCAAGCCGACAGGGCACCTACGAGCAGTACGTC.

This clonotype was observed a handful of times. The V call is TRBV5-1, the J call TRBJ2-1; the D is unclear. Germline V lookup: CDR1 SGHRS, CDR2 YFSETQ. Trimming left V 4 bases short and J 5 bases short, with 16 bases between. This CDR3 region has 15 residues. CDR3 DNA: TGCGCCAGCAGCCCTCAAGATCCTCGTCACAATGAGCAGTTCTTC. Translated, it gives CASSPQDPRHNEQFF.

The table lists this clonotype with many counts. This chain connects TRBV5-1 to TRBJ2-1; the D is unclear. V was cut by 0 bases and J by 8 bases, with 9 bases left in between. Germline V gene lookup returns CDR1 SGHRS and CDR2 YFSETQ. This CDR3 contains 13 residues. DNA of the CDR3: TGCGCCAGCAGCTTGGCCTTGAGCGATGAGCAGTTCTTC. This translates into CASSLALSDEQFF.

In its sample, this clonotype was seen a few times. The chain employs TRBV20-1 and TRBJ2-3, with D tentatively TRBD2 (6 bases). This CDR3 comprises 17 residues. Trimming shortened V by 0 bases and J by 2 bases, and 18 bases separated the two germline ends. The germline gives CDR1 DFQATT, CDR2 SNEGSKA (reference sequence). CDR3: CSAREYLRRGYTDTQYF. The CDR3 DNA is TGCAGTGCTAGAGAATACCTCCGGAGGGGTTACACAGATACGCAGTATTTT.

The chain has TRBV9 and TRBJ2-5; D uncertain. The V end lost 3 bases, the J end lost 7 bases, and 10 bases lay between the germline ends. The germline V gene encodes CDR1 SGDLS and CDR2 YYNGEE. The length of the CDR3 is 12 residues. CDR3 DNA: TGTGCCAGCAGCGGTTTGATGGGGACCCAGTACTTC. Translated, it gives CASSGLMGTQYF.

The chain links TRBV24-1 to TRBJ2-1; 9 bases agree with TRBD2. The trim removed 3 bases at V and 5 bases at J, leaving 7 bases unmatched. From germline, CDR1 is KGHDR and CDR2 SFDVKD. This CDR3 has 16 amino acids. CDR3 in amino acids: CATSDRVAGANNEQFF. The CDR3 nucleotides are TGTGCCACCAGTGATAGGGTAGCGGGGGCCAACAATGAGCAGTTCTTC.

The rearrangement links TRBV10-1 to TRBJ2-5; 9 bases map to TRBD2. CDR3 length: 15 residues. In germline, CDR1 is WNHNN, CDR2 SYGVQD (reference sequence). V shed 3 bases, J shed 1 base, and the junction held 3 bases outside the gene matches. CDR3 in amino acids: CASSDGGGAQETQYF. Here the CDR3 DNA reads TGCGCCAGCAGTGACGGCGGGGGGGCCCAAGAGACCCAGTACTTC.

V gene TRBV12-5 combines with J gene TRBJ2-5; a weak D match, TRBD1 (6 bases). Germline V lookup: CDR1 LGHNT, CDR2 FRNRAP. This CDR3 has 15 amino acids. Trimming took 4 bases from V and 1 from J, leaving 13 bases between them. The CDR3 is CASGYQTGPQETQYF. Written as DNA, the CDR3 is TGTGCTAGTGGTTATCAAACAGGGCCCCAAGAGACCCAGTACTTC.

This chain joins TRBV6-1 and TRBJ2-5; 9 nucleotides agree with TRBD1. Germline V CDR1 and CDR2: MNHNS, SASEGT. The CDR3 sequence is 14 residues long. The V gene end was trimmed by 6 bases and the J gene end by 5 bases; junction bases not matched to a gene: 7. Written as DNA, the CDR3 is TGTGCCAGCAGGCCGGACAGGGGTCATGAGACCCAGTACTTC. Its protein product is CASRPDRGHETQYF.

V and J are TRBV5-1 and TRBJ1-2; maybe TRBD1 (5 bases). With 0 bases removed from V and 8 bases from J, the gap between germline ends came to 17 bases. CDR1 is SGHRS and CDR2 is YFSETQ in the germline V gene. The CDR3 is 15 amino acids. DNA for the CDR3: TGCGCCAGCAGCTTGGTGGGGCCTGAAGCCCGGGGCTACACCTTC. This sequence encodes CASSLVGPEARGYTF. Drawing the rest from reference TRBV5-1 and TRBJ1-2, the complete variable domain is KAGVTQTPRYLIKTRGQQVTLSCSPISGHRSVSWYQQTPGQGLQFLFEYFSETQRNKGNFPGRFSGRQFSNSRSEMNVSTLELGDSALYLCASSLVGPEARGYTFGSGTRLTVV.

The chain joins TRBV20-1 to TRBJ1-1, with TRBD1 identical over 7 bases. Germline-derived CDR1 and CDR2 are DFQATT and SNEGSKA (reference sequence). The CDR3 length is 15 residues. V dropped 3 bases and J dropped 3; count of bases not matched to a gene: 10. The chain's CDR3 is CSASAFRTGDTEAFF. The CDR3 DNA sequence: TGCAGTGCTAGTGCTTTTCGAACAGGGGACACTGAAGCTTTCTTT.

This rearrangement joins TRBV3-1 to TRBJ1-1; no reliable D call. CDR3 size: 15 residues. V shed 4 bases and J shed 0 bases, with 12 bases lying between them. Per the germline V gene, CDR1 is LGHDT and CDR2 is YNNKEL (reference sequence). CDR3 amino acids: CASSPHGHMNTEAFF. Written as DNA, the CDR3 is TGTGCCAGCAGCCCCCATGGGCACATGAACACTGAAGCTTTCTTT.

This clonotype was seen a handful of times. The chain is built from TRBV29-1 and TRBJ1-2; 7 bases are shared with TRBD1. The CDR3 totals 12 residues. Germline CDR1 reads SQVTM; CDR2 reads ANQGSEA. J gave up 7 bases and V 3 bases, and 5 bases lay outside the gene matches. DNA of the CDR3: TGCAGCGTTGAGAGGGGGCGAGCTGGCTACACCTTC. It translates to CSVERGRAGYTF. The full variable domain, its missing parts supplied by reference TRBV29-1 and TRBJ1-2, is SAVISQKPSRDICQRGTSLTIQCQVDSQVTMMFWYRQQPGQSLTLIATANQGSEATYESGFVIDKFPISRPNLTFSTLTVSNMSPEDSSIYLCSVERGRAGYTFGSGTRLTVV.

This clonotype was observed at least ten times. The chain is built from TRBV7-2 and TRBJ1-5; D unclear. The V gene lost 3 bases and the J gene lost 4 bases, with 7 bases spanning the gap. There are 13 residues in the CDR3. The germline gives CDR1 SGHTA, CDR2 FQGNSA. The CDR3 sequence: CASSFGENQPQHF. The CDR3 DNA follows: TGTGCCAGCAGCTTCGGGGAGAATCAGCCCCAGCATTTT.

This clonotype was picked up a small number of times. The gene calls are TRBV5-1 and TRBJ2-6, with 9 bases that match TRBD1. With V trimmed by 0 bases and J by 3 bases, 7 bases remained unmatched. CDR1 is SGHRS, CDR2 YFSETQ, per germline. The CDR3 length is 18 residues. CDR3 coding DNA: TGCGCCAGCAGCTTGGTAGGGACAGGGAAAGATGGGGCCAACGTCCTGACTTTC. Its protein product is CASSLVGTGKDGANVLTF.

The rearrangement uses TRBV7-6 and TRBJ2-5; 15 bases line up with TRBD2. V lost 8 bases to trimming and J lost 2 bases; unmatched junction nucleotides: 3. The CDR3 totals 15 residues. The germline V gene encodes CDR1 SGHVS and CDR2 FNYEAQ. The CDR3 region has the DNA TGTGCCAGCGGGACTAGCGGGGGGAGACAAGAGACCCAGTACTTC. Protein: CASGTSGGRQETQYF.

The chain uses TRBV7-2 and TRBJ1-5; TRBD1 matches 7 bases. Trimming at V came to 5 bases and at J to 1 base, leaving 20 bases not matched to a gene. This CDR3 has 20 amino acids. Germline loops: CDR1 SGHTA, CDR2 FQGNSA. CDR3 protein: CASSQYQVEPGQRSNQPQHF. As DNA, the CDR3 is TGTGCCAGCAGCCAGTACCAGGTTGAACCGGGACAGAGAAGCAATCAGCCCCAGCATTTT.

In its sample, this clonotype was seen a few times. This chain links TRBV12-3 or TRBV12-4 with TRBJ1-5, with D uncertain. Trimming shortened V by 2 bases and J by 0 bases, and 11 bases separated the two germline ends. This CDR3 has 16 amino acids. The CDR3 coding sequence is TGTGCCAGCAGTTTAACCCGGCGAGGTAGCAATCAGCCCCAGCATTTT. Protein: CASSLTRRGSNQPQHF.

This clonotype was counted between two and nine times. The V and J genes are TRBV9 and TRBJ1-2, with D tentatively TRBD1 (5 bases). V lost 0 bases, J lost 1 base, and 7 bases lay in between. The CDR3 contains 14 residues. CDR1 is SGDLS and CDR2 is YYNGEE in the germline V gene. This chain's CDR3 is CASSVGGGNYGYTF. CDR3 DNA: TGTGCCAGCAGCGTAGGGGGGGGTAACTATGGCTACACCTTC.

The chain employs TRBV7-9 and TRBJ1-2; 8 bases map to TRBD1. Germline CDR1 SEHNR, CDR2 FQNEAQ (reference sequence). Trimming took 5 bases from V and 6 from J; bases not matched to a gene: 5. The CDR3 length is 13 residues. CDR3 sequence (DNA): TGTGCCAGCAGCCCCGGACAGGGCCATGGCTACACCTTC. As protein: CASSPGQGHGYTF.

This clonotype was detected only once. The genes are TRBV12-3 or TRBV12-4 and TRBJ1-2, with 7 bases lining up with TRBD1. V was pared by 1 base and J by 4 bases, with 3 bases of the junction left unmatched. The CDR3 is made up of 14 amino acids. The chain's CDR3 is CASSLGDSTYGYTF. DNA for the CDR3: TGTGCCAGCAGTTTAGGGGACAGCACCTATGGCTACACCTTC.

This clonotype has a handful of counts. The J gene is TRBJ1-4, the V gene TRBV6-2 or TRBV6-3, with D maybe TRBD1 (5 bases). CDR1 and CDR2 (germline): MNHEY, SVGEGT. V was pared by 0 bases and J by 8 bases, with 10 bases between. This CDR3 contains 14 residues. The CDR3: CASSYSGGAEKLFF. DNA for the CDR3: TGTGCCAGCAGTTACTCCGGGGGTGCGGAAAAACTGTTTTTT.

J is TRBJ2-3 and V is TRBV21-1; the table's D call of TRBD2 was not tested on the DNA. TRBV21-1 is designated a pseudogene. This CDR3 spans 16 amino acids. The CDR3 region is CASSKVGGISTDTQYF. CDR3 DNA sequence: TGTGCCAGCAGCAAAGTGGGAGGGATCAGCACAGATACGCAGTATTTT.

This clonotype has a single count. The genes are TRBV4-3 and TRBJ1-6, with TRBD1 matching over 7 bases. The length of the CDR3 is 18 residues. The ends lost 4 bases at V and 0 bases at J; junction bases unmatched: 9. From germline, CDR1 is LGHNA and CDR2 YSLEER. DNA of the CDR3: TGCGCCAGCAGCCCCGAACCGACAGGGAACTCCTATAATTCACCCCTCCACTTT. Amino acids: CASSPEPTGNSYNSPLHF.

This clonotype has more than one count but fewer than ten. The chain is built from TRBV20-1 and TRBJ2-3; no clear D gene. Germline assignment: CDR1 DFQATT and CDR2 SNEGSKA (reference sequence). This CDR3 has 14 amino acids. V lost 1 base, J lost 2 bases, and 10 bases lay in between. The chain's CDR3 is CSARAGPPTDTQYF. CDR3 bases: TGCAGTGCTAGAGCGGGTCCCCCCACAGATACGCAGTATTTT.

This clonotype was observed a few times. The chain carries TRBV6-2 or TRBV6-3 and TRBJ2-3; D is ambiguous. Germline CDR1 reads MNHEY; CDR2 reads SVGEGT. The V gene lost 1 base and the J gene lost 0 bases, with 5 bases spanning the gap. The CDR3 extends over 14 amino acids. This CDR3 reads CASSYWVSTDTQYF. In DNA, the CDR3 is TGTGCCAGCAGTTACTGGGTCAGCACAGATACGCAGTATTTT.

The gene calls are TRBV6-1 and TRBJ1-2, with D uncertain. The CDR3 runs to 14 residues. V lost 5 bases and J 3 bases, leaving 13 bases between the germline ends. CDR1 is MNHNS, CDR2 SASEGT, per germline. CDR3 sequence: CASSSVGHHYGYTF. Written as DNA, the CDR3 is TGTGCCAGCAGTTCCGTCGGGCACCACTATGGCTACACCTTC.